The T cell receptor beta chain described here comes from a study of response to subunit inactivated influenza vaccine. The study's findings and limits: With each seasonal influenza vaccination, the authors suggested, few new T cells are recruited.

As concerns this clonotype: What it binds is not known.

TCRdb fed the RT-PCR reads into MiXCR, producing one record per CDR3 protein. Seen here are approximately 700,000 distinct CDR3 sequences, approximately 15% observed once, and the top ten hold 5.5% to 7%. Germline CDR1 is MGHRA and CDR2 is YSYEKL. This CDR3 region has 15 residues. Trimming stripped 3 bases from V and 0 bases from J, with 9 bases between. Sequenced material: PBMCs from blood, taken 14 to 15 days before vaccination. The clonotype originates from a man between 45 and 60 years old who received an inactivated influenza vaccine. V is TRBV4-1 and J is TRBJ2-1; no firm D call. As DNA, the CDR3 is TGCGCCAGCAGCCACCTCCCCGACTCCTACAATGAGCAGTTCTTC. As protein: CASSHLPDSYNEQFF.